This T cell receptor (beta chain) was recovered during a study of T-cell reconstitution after alpha-beta-depleted transplantation in children. Study-level results: Fresh T-cell production supplied most of the T-cell counts and diversity seen one year after transplant.

Germline V gene sequence: CDR1 SGHRS, CDR2 YFSETQ. The V end was cut by 4 bases, the J end by 7 bases, with 8 bases between. This CDR3 is built from 12 residues. This clonotype has ten or more counts. What it recognizes is unknown. Unique molecular identifiers tagged the TCRbeta library. In TCRdb, the PCR reads were re-called with MiXCR into one record per CDR3 protein. The sample includes about 300,000 distinct CDR3 sequences, roughly 8.2% seen only once; the top ten take 9.1%. The sequence was obtained from a female patient under 10 years old who had a stem cell transplant for Fanconi anemia, so the T cells may come from the graft donor. The sample was peripheral blood, taken 360 days after TCRalphabeta/CD19-depleted stem cell transplant. The gene calls are TRBV5-1 and TRBJ2-2, with D possibly being TRBD2 (6 bases). CDR3 sequence reads: CASSAGIGELFF. Written as DNA, the CDR3 is TGCGCCAGCAGCGCGGGGATCGGGGAGCTGTTTTTT.